A single sample gave rise to the 10 T cell receptor beta chains below, sequenced in a study of blood T cells in healthy people across ages. PCR was performed a second time for about 6 to 12 cycles using a sample-barcoded 5' primer and a J-beta primer mix. TCRdb independently ran MiXCR on the 5' RACE reads; one entry per CDR3 protein. There are approximately 1.5 million distinct CDR3 sequences in the sample; roughly 43% occur only once, and just over 4% lies in the top ten. The sample comprised blood. The source is a woman between 18 and 29 years old in good health.

This rearrangement joins TRBV5-1 to TRBJ2-1; 7 nucleotides line up with TRBD2. Per germline, CDR1 SGHRS and CDR2 YFSETQ. J gave up 8 bases and V 0 bases, and 11 bases lay outside the gene matches. The CDR3 spans 16 residues. The CDR3 bases are TGCGCCAGCAGCTTGGAGCTCGGACTAGGGTATCATGAGCAGTTCTTC. As protein: CASSLELGLGYHEQFF.

This clonotype has just a few counts. The chain couples TRBV4-3 to TRBJ2-4; the D gene is possibly TRBD1 (6 bases). This CDR3 has 15 amino acids. With 1 base removed from V and 8 bases from J, the gap between germline ends came to 15 bases. Germline CDR1 is LGHNA and CDR2 is YSLEER. The CDR3 nucleotides are TGCGCCAGCAGCCAAGCCCTGGCAGGGGTGGACATTCAGTACTTC. It specifies CASSQALAGVDIQYF.

This clonotype has more than one count but fewer than ten. This chain links TRBV19 with TRBJ2-7, with 8 bases aligning to TRBD2. After removal of 1 base from V and 2 bases from J, the junction contained 4 bases not matched to a gene. This CDR3 is built from 15 residues. Germline values: CDR1 LNHDA, CDR2 SQIVND (reference sequence). The CDR3 bases are TGTGCCAGTAGTATAGCTGCACTAGCGGCCTACGAGCAGTACTTC. Translating gives CASSIAALAAYEQYF.

This chain uses TRBV20-1 with TRBJ1-6; tentative D call: TRBD1 (5 bases). Deletions cut 6 bases from V and 6 bases from J, with 21 bases between. The CDR3 has 16 amino acids. Germline V gene sequence: CDR1 DFQATT, CDR2 SNEGSKA (reference sequence). The CDR3: CSARTEGRPLNSPLHF. CDR3 in DNA: TGCAGTGCCAGAACGGAGGGGAGGCCTCTTAATTCACCCCTCCACTTT.

V gene TRBV4-3 combines with J gene TRBJ1-2; 9 bases line up with TRBD1. J was trimmed by 2 bases and V by 4 bases; bases with no gene match: 8. The CDR3 extends over 16 amino acids. The germline gives CDR1 LGHNA, CDR2 YSLEER. The CDR3 reads CASSLEADRGNYGYTF. DNA of the CDR3: TGCGCCAGCAGCCTTGAAGCGGACAGGGGAAACTATGGCTACACCTTC.

The J gene is TRBJ2-1, the V gene TRBV20-1; the match to TRBD2 covers 9 bases. V trimming: 5 bases; J trimming: 0 bases; junction bases outside the gene matches: 5. Germline V gene sequence: CDR1 DFQATT, CDR2 SNEGSKA (reference sequence). The length of the CDR3 is 15 residues. This chain's CDR3 is CSALTSGLSYNEQFF. The CDR3 bases are TGCAGTGCTTTGACTAGCGGTCTCTCCTACAATGAGCAGTTCTTC.

The chain joins TRBV29-1 to TRBJ1-5, with TRBD1 as a possible D gene (5 bases). This CDR3 is built from 14 residues. The germline gives CDR1 SQVTM, CDR2 ANQGSEA. The ends were cut back, 3 bases at V and 7 bases at J, with 16 bases in the middle. The CDR3 DNA reads as TGCAGCGTTGACCTCGGACATCGTTTCCAGCCCCAGCATTTT. This encodes CSVDLGHRFQPQHF.

This chain uses TRBV12-3 or TRBV12-4 with TRBJ1-5; 8 positions agree with TRBD1. The CDR3 runs to 15 residues. V dropped 0 bases and J dropped 5; count of bases not matched to a gene: 3. The CDR3 reads CASSLADRGDQPQHF. As DNA, the CDR3 is TGTGCCAGCAGTTTAGCTGACAGGGGAGATCAGCCCCAGCATTTT.

A single count supports this clonotype. V is TRBV11-2 and J is TRBJ2-4; possibly TRBD1 or TRBD2 for D (5 bases each). The ends were cut back, 4 bases at V and 13 bases at J, with 17 bases in the middle. The germline CDR1 and CDR2 sequences are SGHAT and FQNNGV. The CDR3 sequence is 13 residues long. The CDR3 reads CASSSFGAEEQYF. CDR3 DNA sequence: TGTGCCAGCAGCTCTTTCGGGGCGGAGGAGCAGTACTTC.

The chain carries TRBV30 and TRBJ1-2; D possibly corresponds to TRBD1 (5 bases). The germline gives CDR1 GTSNPN, CDR2 SVGIG (reference sequence). Trimming cost V 1 base and J 1 base, with 10 bases left between them. The CDR3 is 14 amino acids. The DNA of the CDR3 is TGTGCCTGGAGTGGAGAGGGGCGTAACTATGGCTACACCTTC. This codes for CAWSGEGRNYGYTF.